These 3 T cell receptor beta chains were sequenced from one sample in a study of cytomegalovirus exposure and HLA in healthy donors. The protocol was immunoSEQ multiplex PCR, while the TCRdb copy is restricted to in-frame clones and leaves out a portion. The data show 65,000 to 95,000 clones, under 95% seen once. Material for sequencing was PBMCs. The receptor set was obtained from a woman under 40 in good health and CMV-seronegative.

The chain uses TRBV28 and TRBJ2-7, with TRBD2 identical over 7 bases. J lost 2 bases, V lost 3 bases, and 10 bases had no gene match. The CDR3 has 16 residues. Germline V gene lookup returns CDR1 MDHEN and CDR2 SYDVKM. CDR3 residues: CASSFSLGGTTYEQYF. CDR3 DNA: TGTGCCAGCAGTTTCAGTTTAGGAGGGACTACCTACGAGCAGTACTTC.

This chain links TRBV5-6 with TRBJ1-1; the D is unclear. CDR3 length equals 17 residues. Germline values: CDR1 SGHDT, CDR2 YYEEEE. V was clipped by 4 bases and J by 6 bases, with 25 bases between them. The CDR3 DNA sequence: TGTGCCAGCAGCCTTCGGGGAGGGTATGGCATCTGGGCTGAAGCTTTCTTT. It translates to CASSLRGGYGIWAEAFF.

This rearrangement joins TRBV12-5 to TRBJ2-2; the D gene is possibly TRBD1 (5 bases). Germline loops: CDR1 LGHNT, CDR2 FRNRAP. The CDR3 is 17 residues long. Trimming took off 1 base at V and 3 bases at J, with 15 bases between the two ends. The CDR3 sequence: CASGLDKQGRDTGELFF. CDR3 bases: TGTGCTAGTGGTTTGGATAAGCAGGGCCGCGACACCGGGGAGCTGTTTTTT.